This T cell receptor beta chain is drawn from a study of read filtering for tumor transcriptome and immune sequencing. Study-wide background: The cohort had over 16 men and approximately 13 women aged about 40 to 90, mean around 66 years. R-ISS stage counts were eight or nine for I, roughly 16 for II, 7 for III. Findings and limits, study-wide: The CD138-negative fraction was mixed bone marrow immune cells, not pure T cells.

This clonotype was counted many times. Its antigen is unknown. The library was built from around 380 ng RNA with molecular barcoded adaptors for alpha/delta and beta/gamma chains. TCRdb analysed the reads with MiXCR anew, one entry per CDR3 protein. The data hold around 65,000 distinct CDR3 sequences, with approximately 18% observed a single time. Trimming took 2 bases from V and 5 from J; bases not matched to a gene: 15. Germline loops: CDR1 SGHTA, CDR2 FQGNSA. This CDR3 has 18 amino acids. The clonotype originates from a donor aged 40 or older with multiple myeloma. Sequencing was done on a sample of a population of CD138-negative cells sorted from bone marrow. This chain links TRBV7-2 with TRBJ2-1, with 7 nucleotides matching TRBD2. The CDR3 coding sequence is TGTGCCAGCAGCTTACGGCCCTCAATTGGACTAGTTCACAATGAGCAGTTCTTC. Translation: CASSLRPSIGLVHNEQFF.